This T cell receptor beta chain stems from a study of T cells after yellow fever vaccination. Study findings and constraints: Boosting was followed by the reappearance of most primary-vaccination clones (roughly 96% CD4, about 90% CD8). Peaking on day 5 versus 15, the secondary response was faster but weaker. The bulk population could contribute abundant contaminating clonotypes to FACS-sorted repertoires. Shared CD4/CD8 clonotypes were a small share, likely from convergent recombination.

Germline loops: CDR1 ENHRY, CDR2 SYGVKD. Trimming removed 9 bases at V and 5 bases at J, with 14 bases between. There are 13 residues in the CDR3. TCRdb analysed the 5' RACE reads with MiXCR anew, one entry per CDR3 protein. Among a few hundred thousand distinct CDR3 sequences listed, almost 4% were seen once. A word on this clonotype: Its target is not known.

V and J are TRBV10-3 and TRBJ2-1; D call uncertain. This clonotype was sampled from a man between 18 and 29 years old who received the YFV17D yellow fever vaccine. This sample comprised PBMCs, obtained 5 days after the yellow fever booster vaccination. DNA for the CDR3: TGTGCCATTAAAGACTCAAGCGACAATGAGCAGTTCTTC. This gives the protein CAIKDSSDNEQFF.